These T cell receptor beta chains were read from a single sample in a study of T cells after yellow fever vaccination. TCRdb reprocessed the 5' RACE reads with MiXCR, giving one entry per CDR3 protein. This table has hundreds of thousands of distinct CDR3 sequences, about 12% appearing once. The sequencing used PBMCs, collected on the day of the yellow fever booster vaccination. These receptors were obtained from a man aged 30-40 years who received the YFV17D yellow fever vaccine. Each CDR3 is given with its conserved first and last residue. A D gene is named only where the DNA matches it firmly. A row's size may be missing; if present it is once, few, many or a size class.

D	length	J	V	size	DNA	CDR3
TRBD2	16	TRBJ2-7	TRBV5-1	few	TGCGCCAGCAGCTTGGCATTAAGGCGGGAGAATCACGAGCAGTACTTC	CASSLALRRENHEQYF
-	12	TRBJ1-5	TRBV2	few	TGTGCCAGCAGTCCTGAATTTCAGCCCCAGCATTTT	CASSPEFQPQHF
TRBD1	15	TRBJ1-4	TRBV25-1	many	TGTGCCAGCACCCCTAGGGGACAGGGGCCCGAAAAACTGTTTTTT	CASTPRGQGPEKLFF
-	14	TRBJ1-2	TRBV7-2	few	TGTGCCAGCAGCTTAGATGTTCCAACCTATGGCTACACCTTC	CASSLDVPTYGYTF
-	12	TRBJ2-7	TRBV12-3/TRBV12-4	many	TGTGCCAGCAGTTTAAACGAGTACGAGCAGTACTTC	CASSLNEYEQYF
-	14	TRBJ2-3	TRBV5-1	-	TGCGCCAGCAGCCCCGGAGGGGGGGAAGATACGCAGTATTTT	CASSPGGGEDTQYF
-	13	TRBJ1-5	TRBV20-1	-	TGCAGTGTTTGGGGGGATGGAAATCAGCCCCAGCATTTT	CSVWGDGNQPQHF
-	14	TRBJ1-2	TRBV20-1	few	TGCAGTGCTGAAGAGGGGGGCTTAGCGGATGGCTACACCTTC	CSAEEGGLADGYTF
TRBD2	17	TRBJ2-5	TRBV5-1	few	TGCGCCAGCAGCTTGGGGGTTAGCGGGAGGGCCCAAGAGACCCAGTACTTC	CASSLGVSGRAQETQYF
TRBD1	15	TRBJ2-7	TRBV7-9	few	TGTGCCAGCAGCTTAGAGGACAGGGGAATCTACGAGCAGTACTTC	CASSLEDRGIYEQYF
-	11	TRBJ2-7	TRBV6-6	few	TGTGCCAGCAGGGGGCGGTACGAGCAGTACTTC	CASRGRYEQYF
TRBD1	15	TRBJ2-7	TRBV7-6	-	TGTGCCAGCAGCGAAACAGGGGGCGGTAATAGCGAGCAGTACTTC	CASSETGGGNSEQYF
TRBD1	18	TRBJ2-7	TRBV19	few	TGTGCCAGTAGTCTCCAGGGGGCGCTTGGCGGAAGCTCCTACGAGCAGTACTTC	CASSLQGALGGSSYEQYF
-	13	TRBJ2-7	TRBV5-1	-	TGCGCCAGCAGGCTAGCGAACTCCTACGAGCAGTACTTC	CASRLANSYEQYF
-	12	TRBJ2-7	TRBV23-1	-	TGCGCCAGCAGTCAGTTATGCTACGAGCAGTACTTC	CASSQLCYEQYF
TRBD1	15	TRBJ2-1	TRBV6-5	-	TGTGCCAGCAGTTACTCGGGACAGGGTTATAGTGAGCAGTTCTTC	CASSYSGQGYSEQFF
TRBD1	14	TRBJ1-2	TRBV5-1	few	TGCGCCAGCAGACGGGACAGAGCTAACTATGGCTACACCTTC	CASRRDRANYGYTF
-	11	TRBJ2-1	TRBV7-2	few	TGTGCCAGCAGCTTGAAAATGCAGCAGTTCTTC	CASSLKMQQFF
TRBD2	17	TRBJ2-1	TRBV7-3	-	TGTGCCAGCAGCTTAGAGGATAGCGGGATTACCTACAATGAGCAGTTCTTC	CASSLEDSGITYNEQFF
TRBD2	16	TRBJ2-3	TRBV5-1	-	TGCGCCAGCAGCCCGGCGCCGACTAGCGGTACAGATACGCAGTATTTT	CASSPAPTSGTDTQYF
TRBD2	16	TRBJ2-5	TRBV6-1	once	TGTGCCAGCAGCCGAGGACTAGCGTCGCCCCAAGAGACCCAGTACTTC	CASSRGLASPQETQYF
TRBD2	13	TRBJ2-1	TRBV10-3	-	TGTGCCATCCTTAGCGGGAGGGATAATGAGCAGTTCTTC	CAILSGRDNEQFF
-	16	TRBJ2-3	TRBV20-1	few	TGCAGTGCTACCTCTTTCCCGGGACTGAGCACAGATACGCAGTATTTT	CSATSFPGLSTDTQYF
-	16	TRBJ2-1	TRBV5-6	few	TGTGCCAGCAGCCAGGTTGCGCGGGAAACCTACAATGAGCAGTTCTTC	CASSQVARETYNEQFF
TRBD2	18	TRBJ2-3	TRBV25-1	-	TGTGCCAGCAGTGAACCCAAGCGGGAGGCCGACCTTGAGGATACGCAGTATTTT	CASSEPKREADLEDTQYF
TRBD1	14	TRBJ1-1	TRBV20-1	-	TGCAGTGCTCCCAGGGACAGGGTGAACACTGAAGCTTTCTTT	CSAPRDRVNTEAFF
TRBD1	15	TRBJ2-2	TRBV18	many	TGTGCCAGCTCACCTTGGACAGGGGGGACCGGGGAGCTGTTTTTT	CASSPWTGGTGELFF
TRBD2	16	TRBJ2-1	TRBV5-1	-	TGCGCCAGCAGCCTCCTGACTAGCGGGTCCTACAATGAGCAGTTCTTC	CASSLLTSGSYNEQFF
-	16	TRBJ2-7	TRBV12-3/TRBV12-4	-	TGTGCCAGCAGCCGCCTGACTAGGGGGAGCTCTTACGAGCAGTACTTC	CASSRLTRGSSYEQYF
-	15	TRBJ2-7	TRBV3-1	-	TGTGCCAGCAGCCAAGCAGGGGCTGGGGGCTACGAGCAGTACTTC	CASSQAGAGGYEQYF
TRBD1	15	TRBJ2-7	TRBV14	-	TGTGCCAGCAGCCTTCTCGGGACAGGGGTTTACGAGCAGTACTTC	CASSLLGTGVYEQYF
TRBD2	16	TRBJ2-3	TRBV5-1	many	TGCGCCAGCAGCTTGGGCGCTAGCGGAAGCACAGATACGCAGTATTTT	CASSLGASGSTDTQYF
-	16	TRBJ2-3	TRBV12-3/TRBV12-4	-	TGTGCCAGCAGTTGGGGGGGCAGGGCGGCCACAGATACGCAGTATTTT	CASSWGGRAATDTQYF
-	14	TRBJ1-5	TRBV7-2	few	TGTGCCAGCAGCTTAGTTAGGGGCAATCAGCCCCAGCATTTT	CASSLVRGNQPQHF
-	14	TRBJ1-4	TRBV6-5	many	TGTGCCAGCAGTTACTCTGGGGGTGTTGAAAAACTGTTTTTT	CASSYSGGVEKLFF
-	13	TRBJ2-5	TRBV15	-	TGTGCCACAGACAGGGACTCCAAGGGGACCCAGTACTTC	CATDRDSKGTQYF
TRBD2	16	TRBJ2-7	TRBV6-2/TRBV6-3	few	TGTGCCAGCAGCCCCTCGGCTAGCGGGAGAGGTCGCGAGCAGTACTTC	CASSPSASGRGREQYF
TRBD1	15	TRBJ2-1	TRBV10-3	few	TGTGCCATCAGTGATGGACAGGCGGCCTACAATGAGCAGTTCTTC	CAISDGQAAYNEQFF